The text below deals with one TCR beta chain. Its cognate antigen is unknown. This CDR3 spans 15 amino acids. Germline V lookup: CDR1 MNHNS, CDR2 SASEGT. V was pared by 0 bases and J by 1 base, with 7 bases between. A multiplex PCR was run with 60 Vbeta primers and 13 Jbeta primers. The authors' processing: Roughly 9.9 million shared chains were among the roughly 78 million unique TCR beta chains that a later analysis counted. Assay used: immunoSEQ multiplex PCR; TCRdb lists only in-frame clones, some missing. That table gives V, J and clone size, and the DNA gave D and trimming. The data hold about 120,000 clones, with approximately 80% observed a single time. The data are from a study of cytomegalovirus exposure and HLA in healthy donors. Study background: An earlier analysis found 110 million or so unique TCR beta sequences from approximately 170 million T cells.

General study results and limits: Follow-up analysis seemed to connect common viral pathogens with several of the most significant clusters identified.

The chain recombines TRBV6-1 with TRBJ1-5; unclear D gene. Material: PBMCs. This receptor was identified in a man between 18 and 29 years old in good health and CMV-seropositive. The DNA of the CDR3 is TGTGCCAGCAGTGAAGCAGCCACCAGCAATCAGCCCCAGCATTTT. Encoded protein: CASSEAATSNQPQHF.